This TCR beta chain came from a study of shared clonotypes between healthy human individuals. V lost 5 bases to trimming and J lost 4 bases; unmatched junction nucleotides: 8. The length of the CDR3 is 15 residues. The germline V gene encodes CDR1 SGHTS and CDR2 YDEGEE. The repertoire was sequenced with immunoSEQ multiplex PCR; TCRdb's copy has only in-frame clones and lacks some. In the table there are some 630,000 clones, roughly 70% of which are singletons. The genes are TRBV5-8 and TRBJ2-5; 10 bases agree with TRBD1. The sequencing sample was made of memory CD4+ T cells sorted from blood. This sample's subset: CD45RA-negative fraction. This clonotype was sampled from a woman aged 25 to 39 in good health. CDR3 nucleotides: TGTGCCAGCAGAAATGGACAGGGGGTGGGAGAGACCCAGTACTTC. Its translation is CASRNGQGVGETQYF.